The next 26 T cell receptor beta chains were all read from a single sample in a study of blood T cell repertoires in COVID-19 (dated by TCRdb to about 2020). The receptor library was made with the immunoSEQ multiplex PCR assay. TCRdb took over this immuneACCESS table, retaining in-frame rearrangements with V and J assigned. Such tables are incomplete; in checked studies, under half of the missing clones stem from an unresolved V gene, and the remainder is unexplained. For this sample there are 80,000 to 95,000 clones; roughly nine tenths appear just once. The top ten hold roughly 1.8% of the sample. Material: peripheral blood. Receptors originate from a human donor with active COVID-19. The donor label of this sample is uncertain.

V usage is TRBV6-5 and J usage is TRBJ2-5; TRBD1 agrees at 9 bases. With V trimmed by 5 bases and J by 3 bases, 4 bases remained unmatched. Germline lookup yields CDR1 MNHEY and CDR2 SVGAGI. CDR3 length: 14 residues. The CDR3 sequence: CASSRTGAKETQYF. CDR3 bases: TGTGCCAGCAGTAGGACAGGGGCCAAAGAGACCCAGTACTTC.

J is TRBJ1-2 and V is TRBV9; 10 bases match TRBD1. Germline V gives CDR1 SGDLS, CDR2 YYNGEE. J gave up 1 base and V 3 bases, and 3 bases lay outside the gene matches. The CDR3 consists of 15 residues. The CDR3 DNA sequence: TGTGCCAGCAGCGCAGACAGGGGGCGTAACTATGGCTACACCTTC. This encodes CASSADRGRNYGYTF. The full variable domain, its missing parts supplied by reference TRBV9 and TRBJ1-2, is DSGVTQTPKHLITATGQRVTLRCSPRSGDLSVYWYQQSLDQGLQFLIQYYNGEERAKGNILERFSAQQFPDLHSELNLSSLELGDSALYFCASSADRGRNYGYTFGSGTRLTVV.

The CDR3 coding sequence is TGCGCCAGCAGGAGGACAGGTCAGCCGGAAAAACTGTTTTTT. Protein sequence: CASRRTGQPEKLFF. This chain links TRBV5-1 with TRBJ1-4, with 7 bases aligning to TRBD1. Germline CDR1 reads SGHRS; CDR2 reads YFSETQ. The CDR3 sequence is 14 residues long. The trim removed 5 bases at V and 8 bases at J, leaving 9 bases unmatched.

J is TRBJ2-1 and V is TRBV13; TRBD1 matches at 11 bases. Trimming removed 4 bases from V and 7 bases from J; junction bases left unmatched: 6. The CDR3 is 15 residues long. Germline V lookup: CDR1 PRHDT, CDR2 FYEKMQ (reference sequence). CDR3 sequence reads: CASSSWTGGINEQFF. CDR3 DNA sequence: TGTGCCAGCAGCTCGTGGACAGGGGGCATAAATGAGCAGTTCTTC.

The rearrangement joins TRBV19 to TRBJ1-2; no definite D call. Germline loops: CDR1 LNHDA, CDR2 SQIVND (reference sequence). V lost 6 bases and J 0 bases, leaving 20 bases between the germline ends. This CDR3 region has 17 residues. As DNA, the CDR3 is TGTGCCAGTAGCATGTTTACCTCGAGCAGCGCTAACTATGGCTACACCTTC. This translates into CASSMFTSSSANYGYTF.

This sequence joins TRBV27 and TRBJ2-7; maybe TRBD2 (5 bases). Trimming removed 5 bases from V and 3 bases from J, with 14 bases in between. This CDR3 comprises 14 residues. CDR1 is MNHEY, CDR2 SMNVEV, per germline (reference sequence). For the CDR3, the DNA is TGTGCCAGCAGTCTTAGGACTCAGAACTACGAGCAGTACTTC. It specifies CASSLRTQNYEQYF.

V is TRBV19 and J is TRBJ2-3, with 9 nucleotides matching TRBD2. The CDR3 runs 14 residues. After removal of 3 bases from V and 4 bases from J, the junction contained 2 bases not matched to a gene. Germline assignment: CDR1 LNHDA and CDR2 SQIVND (reference sequence). In DNA, the CDR3 is TGTGCCAGTAGTATCGCGGGGGGGTCAGATACGCAGTATTTT. Its protein is CASSIAGGSDTQYF.

V and J are TRBV5-1 and TRBJ2-1; 8 nucleotides agree with TRBD2. The CDR3 is 17 residues long. The V gene end was trimmed by 2 bases and the J gene end by 8 bases; junction bases not matched to a gene: 15. Germline CDR1 reads SGHRS; CDR2 reads YFSETQ. The CDR3 nucleotides are TGCGCCAGCAGCTTTGGGCAGGCCCCGGGGGGGGGCGATGAGCAGTTCTTC. This codes for CASSFGQAPGGGDEQFF.

The chain employs TRBV24-1 and TRBJ2-1, with D perhaps matching TRBD1 (6 bases). Germline-derived CDR1 and CDR2 are KGHDR and SFDVKD. CDR3 size: 13 residues. The germline V and J ends were trimmed by 5 bases and 4 bases, with 8 bases remaining between them. The CDR3 DNA reads as TGTGCCACCAGTGGTGGACAGTACAATGAGCAGTTCTTC. Translated, it gives CATSGGQYNEQFF.

This clone has more than one count but fewer than ten. This chain uses TRBV6-6 with TRBJ1-1, with D tentatively TRBD1 (6 bases). This CDR3 is built from 15 residues. The germline V gene has CDR1 MNHNY and CDR2 SVGAGI (reference sequence). The ends were cut back, 10 bases at V and 0 bases at J, with 18 bases in the middle. For the CDR3, the DNA is TGTGCCACCTCGGTCCCGGGACACCTGAACACTGAAGCTTTCTTT. This sequence encodes CATSVPGHLNTEAFF.

The chain links TRBV7-2 to TRBJ1-5; 8 bases agree with TRBD1. In germline, CDR1 is SGHTA, CDR2 FQGNSA. This CDR3 has 16 residues. The trim removed 2 bases at V and 0 bases at J, leaving 3 bases unmatched. Here the CDR3 reads CASSLNRGDSNQPQHF. CDR3 in DNA: TGTGCCAGCAGCTTAAACAGGGGGGATAGCAATCAGCCCCAGCATTTT.

The gene calls are TRBV21-1 and TRBJ2-7; the table's D call of TRBD1 was not tested on the DNA. TRBV21-1 is listed as a pseudogene. The CDR3 is 16 amino acids. CDR3: CASSIPGQGSSYEQYF. As DNA, the CDR3 is TGTGCCAGCAGCATTCCGGGACAGGGGAGCTCCTACGAGCAGTACTTC.

The chain employs TRBV18 and TRBJ2-1, with 7 bases identical to TRBD2. V shed 2 bases, J shed 9 bases, and the junction held 10 bases outside the gene matches. The CDR3 extends over 15 amino acids. Germline CDR1 is KGHSH and CDR2 is LQKENI. The CDR3 sequence: CASSPGLGRMGEQFF. The CDR3 bases are TGTGCCAGCTCACCAGGACTAGGACGGATGGGTGAGCAGTTCTTC.

V is TRBV5-4 and J is TRBJ1-2; D might be TRBD1 (5 bases). Deletions cut 4 bases from V and 6 bases from J, with 19 bases between. Germline V gene sequence: CDR1 SGHNT, CDR2 YYREEE (reference sequence). The CDR3 consists of 15 residues. Written as DNA, the CDR3 is TGTGCCAGCAGCCACGGGCAGGGATCAGGAAATGGCTACACCTTC. Amino acid sequence: CASSHGQGSGNGYTF.

The rearrangement links TRBV5-1 to TRBJ2-7, with TRBD1 matching 8 bases. CDR3 length: 14 amino acids. CDR1 is SGHRS, CDR2 YFSETQ, per germline. The V and J ends lost 3 bases and 5 bases, in that order; junction bases with no gene match: 7. The CDR3 sequence: CASSSGTGINEQYF. The CDR3 nucleotides are TGCGCCAGCAGCTCGGGGACAGGTATCAACGAGCAGTACTTC.

This clone was seen a single time. An end of the junction does not agree with germline; a read error may underlie this. The chain joins TRBV7-7 to TRBJ2-2; 11 bases align to TRBD2. Germline V CDR1 and CDR2: SSHAT, FNYEAQ (reference sequence). The CDR3 is 18 residues long. CDR3 DNA sequence: TGTGCTAGCAGCTTTTCATTACTAGCGGGGGAAATGACCGGGGAGCTGTTTTTT. Residues: CASSFSLLAGEMTGELFF.

This chain uses TRBV2 with TRBJ2-7; 7 bases match TRBD1. This CDR3 is built from 15 residues. V dropped 6 bases and J dropped 7; count of bases not matched to a gene: 15. Germline assignment: CDR1 SNHLY and CDR2 FYNNEI. The CDR3 here is CASRGRTGNLGEQYF. CDR3 DNA: TGTGCCAGCAGGGGAAGGACAGGCAACCTGGGGGAGCAGTACTTC.

V is TRBV3-1 (or the pseudogene TRBV3-2) and J is TRBJ2-7, with D possibly matching TRBD1 (6 bases). The germline V and J ends were trimmed by 7 bases and 4 bases, with 23 bases remaining between them. The germline gives CDR1 LGHDT, CDR2 YNNKEL (reference sequence). This CDR3 is 16 amino acids long. CDR3 region: CASTHGGQRTEYEQYF. The CDR3 bases are TGTGCCAGCACCCATGGAGGACAGCGGACCGAGTACGAGCAGTACTTC.

The V call is TRBV11-2, the J call TRBJ2-1; D might be TRBD1 (5 bases). Trimming stripped 5 bases from V and 5 bases from J, with 16 bases between. Germline V gene lookup returns CDR1 SGHAT and CDR2 FQNNGV. CDR3 length: 15 amino acids. The CDR3 reads CASSLRVKTDNEQFF. The CDR3 coding sequence is TGTGCCAGCAGCCTCAGGGTTAAGACAGACAATGAGCAGTTCTTC.

The table lists this clone with a count of one. This chain joins TRBV5-8 and TRBJ2-1, with 12 bases identical to TRBD2. Germline CDR1 and CDR2: SGHTS and YDEGEE. The CDR3 covers 18 residues. Trimming cost V 5 bases and J 3 bases; bases outside gene matches: 12. DNA for the CDR3: TGTGCCAGCAGTCCCCCGACTAGCGGGGGCTTCGACTACAATGAGCAGTTCTTC. It is translated as CASSPPTSGGFDYNEQFF.

The chain has TRBV5-1 and TRBJ2-7, with 10 positions matching TRBD1. CDR3 length: 14 residues. V lost 4 bases, J lost 6 bases, and 7 bases stayed unmatched. Germline V gives CDR1 SGHRS, CDR2 YFSETQ. CDR3 sequence: CASSIGTGAPEQYF. CDR3 sequence (DNA): TGCGCCAGCAGCATAGGGACAGGGGCCCCCGAGCAGTACTTC.

The rearrangement joins TRBV7-2 to TRBJ2-7, with 7 bases identical to TRBD2. Trimming took 1 base from V and 2 from J; bases not matched to a gene: 5. The CDR3 length is 15 residues. Germline lookup yields CDR1 SGHTA and CDR2 FQGNSA. The CDR3: CASSLGLAEPYEQYF. The CDR3 region has the DNA TGTGCCAGCAGCTTAGGGCTAGCGGAACCCTACGAGCAGTACTTC.

The V call is TRBV13, the J call TRBJ2-7; 9 bases match TRBD1. The CDR3 spans 16 residues. Germline V gives CDR1 PRHDT, CDR2 FYEKMQ (reference sequence). Unmatched junction bases numbered 9, after V lost 3 bases and J lost 3 bases. The CDR3 region is CASSLQSMGQGYEQYF. CDR3 DNA: TGTGCCAGCAGCTTGCAAAGTATGGGACAGGGCTACGAGCAGTACTTC. Variable domain in full (rest from reference TRBV13 and TRBJ2-7): AAGVIQSPRHLIKEKRETATLKCYPIPRHDTVYWYQQGPGQDPQFLISFYEKMQSDKGSIPDRFSAQQFSDYHSELNMSSLELGDSALYFCASSLQSMGQGYEQYFGPGTRLTVT.

This chain links TRBV5-4 with TRBJ2-3; unclear D gene. There are 15 residues in the CDR3. V dropped 6 bases and J dropped 3 bases, with 17 bases sitting between them. From germline, CDR1 is SGHNT and CDR2 YYREEE (reference sequence). The CDR3 loop is CASNSRVGRTDTQYF. CDR3 coding DNA: TGTGCCAGCAACTCCCGTGTGGGCCGGACAGATACGCAGTATTTT.

The V gene is TRBV5-1, the J gene TRBJ1-5; the D gene is possibly TRBD1 (6 bases). V was clipped by 3 bases and J by 7 bases, with 17 bases between them. This CDR3 is 15 amino acids long. Germline CDR1 reads SGHRS; CDR2 reads YFSETQ. The CDR3 bases are TGCGCCAGCAGCTCAGGACCGGGGGGCGACCAGCCCCAGCATTTT. Translated: CASSSGPGGDQPQHF.

The chain couples TRBV14 to TRBJ1-1; D might be TRBD1 (6 bases). The CDR3 is 15 residues long. Germline V CDR1 and CDR2: SGHDN, FVKESK. V lost 3 bases and J 1 base, leaving 12 bases between the germline ends. CDR3: CASSHPSTGNTEAFF. CDR3 coding DNA: TGTGCCAGCAGCCACCCTTCGACAGGGAACACTGAAGCTTTCTTT.